Presented here are 21 T cell receptor beta chains from one specimen sequenced in a study of cytomegalovirus exposure and HLA in healthy donors. Clones were read by immunoSEQ multiplex PCR, and TCRdb kept only the in-frame ones, dropping some. Of about 160,000 clones in the sample, more than 75% were seen once. The source material was PBMCs. Receptors were obtained from a man between 18 and 29 years old in good health and CMV-seronegative.

This clone has just one count. The chain is built from TRBV5-8 and TRBJ1-6, with TRBD1 matching over 7 bases. Germline-derived CDR1 and CDR2 are SGHTS and YDEGEE. V was clipped by 4 bases and J by 10 bases; unmatched bases: 5. This CDR3 is built from 13 residues. The CDR3 region is CASSRDRDSPLHF. CDR3 bases: TGTGCCAGCAGCCGAGACAGGGACTCACCCCTCCACTTT.

The chain joins TRBV27 to TRBJ2-1, with TRBD2 identical over 13 bases. The germline CDR1 and CDR2 sequences are MNHEY and SMNVEV (reference sequence). The CDR3 runs to 17 residues. Trimming at V came to 2 bases and at J to 0 bases, leaving 1 base not matched to a gene. This chain's CDR3 is CASSLTSGRASYNEQFF. The DNA for the CDR3 is TGTGCCAGCAGTTTAACTAGCGGGAGGGCCTCCTACAATGAGCAGTTCTTC.

The chain joins TRBV4-1 to TRBJ2-7; 8 nucleotides line up with TRBD1. This CDR3 spans 18 amino acids. Germline CDR1 and CDR2: MGHRA and YSYEKL. V lost 0 bases and J lost 0; bases outside the gene matches: 10. The CDR3 protein is CASSQDLQGALVSYEQYF. As DNA, the CDR3 is TGCGCCAGCAGCCAAGACCTTCAGGGGGCCCTAGTCTCCTACGAGCAGTACTTC.

The chain carries TRBV28 and TRBJ1-2; D is perhaps TRBD1 (6 bases). The CDR3 spans 13 residues. V shed 3 bases and J shed 4 bases, with 9 bases lying between them. Germline V CDR1 and CDR2: MDHEN, SYDVKM. The CDR3 spells CASSFGQSYGYTF. The CDR3 region has the DNA TGTGCCAGCAGTTTCGGACAGTCCTATGGCTACACCTTC.

The chain has TRBV5-6 and TRBJ1-1; possibly TRBD1 for D (5 bases). There are 16 residues in the CDR3. Trimming took 0 bases from V and 1 from J, leaving 13 bases between them. Germline V gene sequence: CDR1 SGHDT, CDR2 YYEEEE. The CDR3 nucleotides read TGTGCCAGCAGCTTGGCACCAGGGTCCGCGAACACTGAAGCTTTCTTT. Translation gives CASSLAPGSANTEAFF.

This chain links TRBV27 with TRBJ1-2; 7 bases fit TRBD1. Germline V CDR1 and CDR2: MNHEY, SMNVEV (reference sequence). CDR3 length equals 16 residues. The V gene end was trimmed by 0 bases and the J gene end by 5 bases; junction bases not matched to a gene: 9. In DNA, the CDR3 is TGTGCCAGCAGTTTATCGGGTCAGGGGGGAAATTATGGCTACACCTTC. This encodes CASSLSGQGGNYGYTF.

The chain uses TRBV6-5 and TRBJ2-5; D unclear. The CDR3 length is 12 residues. V was cut by 3 bases and J by 5 bases, with 7 bases left in between. Germline V CDR1 and CDR2: MNHEY, SVGAGI. Here the CDR3 DNA reads TGTGCCAGCAGTTATTCCCGGGAGACCCAGTACTTC. It yields the protein CASSYSRETQYF.

The chain employs TRBV27 and TRBJ2-1; TRBD2 aligns across 7 bases. CDR1 and CDR2 (germline): MNHEY, SMNVEV (reference sequence). The CDR3 is 15 amino acids. Unmatched junction bases numbered 7, after V lost 2 bases and J lost 6 bases. The CDR3 here is CASSLTLGGFNEQFF. The CDR3 nucleotides read TGTGCCAGCAGTTTAACCCTGGGGGGGTTCAATGAGCAGTTCTTC.

The V call is TRBV28, the J call TRBJ2-7; 9 bases map to TRBD1. Germline values: CDR1 MDHEN, CDR2 SYDVKM. The V and J ends lost 5 bases and 0 bases, in that order; junction bases with no gene match: 5. The CDR3 has 15 residues. This CDR3 reads CASSIDRGDSYEQYF. CDR3 DNA: TGTGCCAGCAGTATAGACAGGGGGGACTCCTACGAGCAGTACTTC.

The chain employs TRBV27 and TRBJ1-4; D not resolved. This CDR3 contains 13 residues. Germline V CDR1 and CDR2: MNHEY, SMNVEV (reference sequence). Trimming cost V 3 bases and J 4 bases, with 6 bases left between them. In nucleotides, the CDR3 is TGTGCCAGCAGTTTCGAGAGTAATGAAAAACTGTTTTTT. It specifies CASSFESNEKLFF.

The chain combines TRBV4-2 with TRBJ2-3; 9 bases match TRBD2. With 0 bases clipped from V and 4 bases from J, the junction kept 20 bases outside the gene matches. The CDR3 consists of 21 residues. Germline assignment: CDR1 LGHNA and CDR2 YNFKEQ. CDR3 bases: TGTGCCAGCAGCCAAGATCTCCGCGTGGGAGGGGGACTAGCCCTCCCAGATACGCAGTATTTT. Residues: CASSQDLRVGGGLALPDTQYF.

The chain recombines TRBV30 with TRBJ1-1; 8 bases map to TRBD1. The trim removed 5 bases at V and 1 base at J, leaving 3 bases unmatched. From germline, CDR1 is GTSNPN and CDR2 SVGIG (reference sequence). This CDR3 has 13 residues. CDR3 amino acids: CAWPDRGNTEAFF. The CDR3 DNA is TGTGCCTGGCCCGACAGGGGGAACACTGAAGCTTTCTTT.

The chain carries TRBV19 and TRBJ1-6; TRBD1 is a possible D gene (6 bases). V lost 7 bases, J lost 7 bases, and 14 bases lay in between. The CDR3 contains 14 residues. Germline V lookup: CDR1 LNHDA, CDR2 SQIVND (reference sequence). The CDR3 nucleotides are TGTGCCAGTACCCCGGACAGCAGGAATTCACCCCTCCACTTT. It yields the protein CASTPDSRNSPLHF. The complete variable domain, with remaining parts taken from reference TRBV19 and TRBJ1-6, reads DGGITQSPKYLFRKEGQNVTLSCEQNLNHDAMYWYRQDPGQGLRLIYYSQIVNDFQKGDIAEGYSVSREKKESFPLTVTSAQKNPTAFYLCASTPDSRNSPLHFGNGTRLTVT.

V gene TRBV7-9 combines with J gene TRBJ1-2, with a possible D match to TRBD1 (5 bases). The CDR3 extends over 14 amino acids. With 3 bases removed from V and 6 bases from J, the gap between germline ends came to 14 bases. Germline-derived CDR1 and CDR2 are SEHNR and FQNEAQ (reference sequence). The CDR3 DNA follows: TGTGCCAGCAGCTTCTACCGGGCGGGACATGGCTACACCTTC. Translation: CASSFYRAGHGYTF.

V and J are TRBV6-5 and TRBJ1-5, with no clear D. Looked up from germline, CDR1 is MNHEY and CDR2 is SVGAGI. Trimming left V 2 bases short and J 3 bases short, with 11 bases between. This CDR3 is built from 15 residues. The CDR3 nucleotides read TGTGCCAGCAGTTACCAGAGGGATGACAATCAGCCCCAGCATTTT. Translation: CASSYQRDDNQPQHF.

J is TRBJ2-3 and V is TRBV7-9, with 13 bases that match TRBD2. This CDR3 contains 15 residues. CDR1 is SEHNR and CDR2 is FQNEAQ in the germline V gene (reference sequence). With V trimmed by 3 bases and J by 5 bases, 2 bases remained unmatched. As DNA, the CDR3 is TGTGCCAGCAGCTTCGGGACTAGCGGGGTAGATACGCAGTATTTT. This sequence encodes CASSFGTSGVDTQYF.

The CDR3 sequence is CASHRDREAYEQYF. The CDR3 coding sequence is TGTGCCAGCCACCGTGACAGGGAGGCCTACGAGCAGTACTTC. The V call is TRBV6-5, the J call TRBJ2-7, with D perhaps TRBD1 (7 bases). Germline V lookup: CDR1 MNHEY, CDR2 SVGAGI. Trimming removed 8 bases from V and 2 bases from J, with 16 bases in between. This CDR3 has 14 amino acids.

Worth noting for this clone: A read error may produce the germline difference seen at one junction end. The V and J genes are TRBV7-7 and TRBJ2-1; 7 positions agree with TRBD1. The CDR3 length is 15 residues. Germline V gives CDR1 SSHAT, CDR2 FNYEAQ (reference sequence). The CDR3 reads CASSLDDRDYNEQFF. CDR3 bases: TGTGCTAGCAGCTTAGATGACAGGGACTACAATGAGCAGTTCTTC.

The chain is built from TRBV29-1 and TRBJ2-1; 8 bases line up with TRBD2. The V gene's germline CDR1 is SQVTM and CDR2 ANQGSEA. The CDR3 totals 16 residues. The V gene end was trimmed by 7 bases and the J gene end by 2 bases; junction bases not matched to a gene: 13. The CDR3 region has the DNA TGCAGCGCCAGATCGACGTTGCGGGGGGCCTACAATGAGCAGTTCTTC. This gives the protein CSARSTLRGAYNEQFF.

The chain has TRBV6-5 and TRBJ2-5, with D possibly matching TRBD2 (6 bases). The CDR3 extends over 12 amino acids. Looked up from germline, CDR1 is MNHEY and CDR2 is SVGAGI. V gave up 10 bases and J gave up 3 bases, with 12 bases separating them. CDR3 coding DNA: TGTGCCACGGGCCCGGGAGAAGAGACCCAGTACTTC. This gives the protein CATGPGEETQYF.

V is TRBV28 and J is TRBJ2-7; 7 bases are a match to TRBD2. The length of the CDR3 is 14 residues. V dropped 5 bases and J dropped 3; count of bases not matched to a gene: 7. The germline CDR1 and CDR2 sequences are MDHEN and SYDVKM. CDR3 nucleotide sequence: TGTGCCAGCAGTGTTCGGGGGGTACGCTACGAGCAGTACTTC. Translating it yields CASSVRGVRYEQYF.